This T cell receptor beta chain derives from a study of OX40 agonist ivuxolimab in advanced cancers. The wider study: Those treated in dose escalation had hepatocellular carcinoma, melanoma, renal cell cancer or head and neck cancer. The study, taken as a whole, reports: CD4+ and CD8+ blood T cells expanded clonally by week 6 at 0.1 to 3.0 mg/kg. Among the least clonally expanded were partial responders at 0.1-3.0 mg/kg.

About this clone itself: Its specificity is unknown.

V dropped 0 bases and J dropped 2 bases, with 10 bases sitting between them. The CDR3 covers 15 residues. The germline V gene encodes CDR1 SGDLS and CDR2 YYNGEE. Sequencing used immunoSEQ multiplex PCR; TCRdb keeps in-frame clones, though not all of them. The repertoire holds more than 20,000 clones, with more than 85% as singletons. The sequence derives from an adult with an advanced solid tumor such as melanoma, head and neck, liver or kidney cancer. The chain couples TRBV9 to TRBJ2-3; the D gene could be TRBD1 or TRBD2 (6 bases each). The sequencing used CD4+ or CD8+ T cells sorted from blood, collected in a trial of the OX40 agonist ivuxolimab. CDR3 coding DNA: TGTGCCAGCAGCGTAGAGGGGGGCCCCACAGATACGCAGTATTTT. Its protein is CASSVEGGPTDTQYF.